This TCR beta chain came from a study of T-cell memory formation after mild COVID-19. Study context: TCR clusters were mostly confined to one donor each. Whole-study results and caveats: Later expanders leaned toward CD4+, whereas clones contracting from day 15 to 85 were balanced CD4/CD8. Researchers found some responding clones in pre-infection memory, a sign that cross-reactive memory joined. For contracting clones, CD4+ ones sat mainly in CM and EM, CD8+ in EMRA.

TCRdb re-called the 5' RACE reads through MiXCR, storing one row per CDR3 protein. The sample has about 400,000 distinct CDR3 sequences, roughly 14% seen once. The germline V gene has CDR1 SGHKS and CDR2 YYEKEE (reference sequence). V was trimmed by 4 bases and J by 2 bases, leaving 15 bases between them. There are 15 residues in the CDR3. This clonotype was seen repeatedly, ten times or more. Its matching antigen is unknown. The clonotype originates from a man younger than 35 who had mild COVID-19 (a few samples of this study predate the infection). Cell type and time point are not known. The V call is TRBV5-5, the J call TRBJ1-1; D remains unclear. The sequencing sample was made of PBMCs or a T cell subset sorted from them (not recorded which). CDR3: CASSLGWVQNTEAFF. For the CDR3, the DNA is TGTGCCAGCAGCCTGGGCTGGGTCCAAAACACTGAAGCTTTCTTT.